This TCR beta chain was observed in a study of metastatic and nonmetastatic thyroid tumors. Whole-study context: Repertoire comparison spanned blood and tumor or nodule tissue of malignant and benign thyroid patients. Study-level points and caveats: Reported TCR beta diversity, measured in blood and tumor, was significantly higher for malignant thyroid tumors than for benign nodules.

Ahead of thyroid surgery, no patient had received treatment of any kind. Under the authors' procedure: Clinicopathological groups differed in CDR3, with these differences serving to build a distant-metastasis classifier for papillary thyroid cancer. TCRdb called clones again from the PCR reads with MiXCR. It is TCRdb's table, rather than the study itself, that gives the V and J calls and clone size. The sample lists about 6,200 clones; roughly 34% were seen once. Turning to this clone: Its antigen remains unidentified.

Material: adjacent normal tissue. This clonotype was obtained from a female donor with papillary thyroid cancer or a benign thyroid nodule (not recorded which). Some clones in this sample may be carry-over from other donors' samples.

The CDR3: CASSPEDFGYMNTEAFF. CDR3 coding DNA: TGCGCCAGCAGCCCCGAAGACTTTGGCTACATGAACACTGAAGCTTTCTTT. The V call is TRBV5-1, the J call TRBJ1-1, with no clear D. The CDR3 extends over 17 amino acids. Germline V gene data show CDR1 as SGHRS and CDR2 as YFSETQ. Trimming took 4 bases from V and 0 from J, leaving 19 bases between them. Complete variable domain (other parts from reference TRBV5-1 and TRBJ1-1): KAGVTQTPRYLIKTRGQQVTLSCSPISGHRSVSWYQQTPGQGLQFLFEYFSETQRNKGNFPGRFSGRQFSNSRSEMNVSTLELGDSALYLCASSPEDFGYMNTEAFFGQGTRLTVV.